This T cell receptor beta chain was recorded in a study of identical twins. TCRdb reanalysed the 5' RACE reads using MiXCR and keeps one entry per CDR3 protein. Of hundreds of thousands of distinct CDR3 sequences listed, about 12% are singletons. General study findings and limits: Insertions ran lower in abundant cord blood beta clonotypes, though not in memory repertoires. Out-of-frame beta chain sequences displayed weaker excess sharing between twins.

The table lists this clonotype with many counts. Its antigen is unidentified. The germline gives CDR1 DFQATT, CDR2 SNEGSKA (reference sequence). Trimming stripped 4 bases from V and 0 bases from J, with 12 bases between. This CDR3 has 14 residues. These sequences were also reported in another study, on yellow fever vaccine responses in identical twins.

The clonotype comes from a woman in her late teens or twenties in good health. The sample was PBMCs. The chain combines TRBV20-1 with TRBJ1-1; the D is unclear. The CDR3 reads CSATGEWMNTEAFF. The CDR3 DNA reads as TGCAGTGCTACGGGCGAATGGATGAACACTGAAGCTTTCTTT.